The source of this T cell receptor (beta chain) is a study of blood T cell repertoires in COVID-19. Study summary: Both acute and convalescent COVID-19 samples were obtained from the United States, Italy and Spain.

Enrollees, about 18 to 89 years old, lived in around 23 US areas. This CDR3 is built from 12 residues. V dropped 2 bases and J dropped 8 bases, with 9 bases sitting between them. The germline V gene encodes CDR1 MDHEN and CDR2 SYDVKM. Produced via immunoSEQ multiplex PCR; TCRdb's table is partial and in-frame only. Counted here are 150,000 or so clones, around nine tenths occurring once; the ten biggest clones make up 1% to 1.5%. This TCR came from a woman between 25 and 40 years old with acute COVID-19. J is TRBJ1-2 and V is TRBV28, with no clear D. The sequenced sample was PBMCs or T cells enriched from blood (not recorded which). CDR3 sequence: CASSLRGSGYTF. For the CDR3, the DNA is TGTGCCAGCAGTTTACGAGGGAGCGGCTACACCTTC.